The 19 T cell receptor beta chains below were found in one sample sequenced in a study of blood T cell repertoires in COVID-19 (dated by TCRdb to about 2020). Library preparation used the immunoSEQ multiplex PCR assay. In TCRdb, the immuneACCESS table is reduced to in-frame sequences with V and J assigned. These tables do not hold every clone; where another copy was compared, an unresolved V gene accounts for under half, and the others remain unexplained. For this sample the table gives about 63,000 clones, of which approximately 92% were detected only once. Jointly, the top ten make up under 5.5% of the sample. Sequences were obtained from peripheral blood. The receptors stem from a man over 45 with active COVID-19.

The rearrangement uses TRBV11-3 and TRBJ2-1, with TRBD2 identical over 8 bases. Germline CDR1 and CDR2: SGHNT and YENEEA. The J segment lost 5 bases and the V segment lost 6 bases, leaving 3 bases of the junction unmatched. The CDR3 spans 13 residues. CDR3 coding DNA: TGTGCCAGCAGACCCGGGAGGGACAATGAGCAGTTCTTC. It translates to CASRPGRDNEQFF.

This clone was recorded only once. The genes are TRBV2 and TRBJ2-6; 7 nucleotides line up with TRBD1. The CDR3 sequence is 15 residues long. The V and J ends lost 3 bases and 2 bases, in that order; junction bases with no gene match: 1. Germline V gene data show CDR1 as SNHLY and CDR2 as FYNNEI. This chain's CDR3 is CASSDDRAGANVLTF. The CDR3 DNA reads as TGTGCCAGCAGTGATGACAGGGCTGGGGCCAACGTCCTGACTTTC.

The J gene is TRBJ2-3, the V gene TRBV21-1; the D call in the table, TRBD1, was not verified against the DNA. TRBV21-1 is a pseudogene. CDR3 length equals 16 residues. The CDR3 sequence: CASSTPRIGGSDTQYF. The CDR3 bases are TGTGCCAGCAGCACCCCTCGAATAGGGGGCTCAGATACGCAGTATTTT.

V is TRBV7-2 and J is TRBJ1-1, with D possibly TRBD1 on 5 matching bases. V lost 5 bases to trimming and J lost 6 bases, with 16 bases between them. The CDR3 sequence is 14 residues long. From germline, CDR1 is SGHTA and CDR2 FQGNSA. CDR3 region: CASSPKAGVPEAFF. DNA of the CDR3: TGTGCCAGCAGCCCAAAAGCGGGGGTGCCTGAAGCTTTCTTT.

This clone has just one count. The CDR3 DNA is TGTGCCAGCAGCAAAGAGTTGGGCCCCGGGGGGACCCAGCCCCAGCATTTT. It codes for CASSKELGPGGTQPQHF. The chain couples TRBV21-1 to TRBJ1-5. TRBV21-1 is a pseudogene. This CDR3 is built from 17 residues.

The chain combines TRBV5-1 with TRBJ1-5, with 9 bases lining up with TRBD1. This CDR3 contains 16 residues. Germline values: CDR1 SGHRS, CDR2 YFSETQ. After removal of 4 bases from V and 1 base from J, the junction contained 6 bases not matched to a gene. The CDR3 spells CASSLGTGNSNQPQHF. The CDR3 DNA reads TGCGCCAGCAGCCTTGGGACAGGGAACAGCAATCAGCCCCAGCATTTT.

The chain is built from TRBV7-8 and TRBJ2-1; tentative D call: TRBD2 (6 bases). V was shortened by 5 bases and J by 7 bases, with 18 bases between the two germline ends. This CDR3 spans 15 amino acids. Germline CDR1 is SGHVS and CDR2 is FQNEAQ. The CDR3 loop reads CASSPGGVGRNEQFF. DNA of the CDR3: TGTGCCAGCAGCCCTGGCGGGGTGGGGAGGAATGAGCAGTTCTTC. Combining the CDR3 with reference TRBV7-8 and TRBJ2-1 gives the whole variable domain GAGVSQSPRYKVAKRGQDVALRCDPISGHVSLFWYQQALGQGPEFLTYFQNEAQLDKSGLPSDRFFAERPEGSVSTLKIQRTQQEDSAVYLCASSPGGVGRNEQFFGPGTRLTVL.

This sequence joins TRBV12-5 and TRBJ1-3; D unresolved. CDR1 and CDR2 from the germline V gene are LGHNT and FRNRAP. V was shortened by 6 bases and J by 5 bases, with 8 bases between the two germline ends. The CDR3 is 12 residues long. The CDR3 protein is CASGTDRNTIYF. The CDR3 nucleotides read TGTGCTAGTGGGACCGACAGAAACACCATATATTTT. Full variable domain (outside the CDR3, taken from reference TRBV12-5 and TRBJ1-3): DARVTQTPRHKVTEMGQEVTMRCQPILGHNTVFWYRQTMMQGLELLAYFRNRAPLDDSGMPKDRFSAEMPDATLATLKIQPSEPRDSAVYFCASGTDRNTIYFGEGSWLTVV.

The J gene is TRBJ2-1, the V gene TRBV24-1, with 7 bases lining up with TRBD1. The CDR3 is 14 amino acids. Unmatched junction bases numbered 6, after V lost 3 bases and J lost 8 bases. Germline CDR1 and CDR2: KGHDR and SFDVKD. The chain's CDR3 is CATSDPRGSDEQFF. The CDR3 bases are TGTGCCACCAGTGATCCCAGGGGGAGCGATGAGCAGTTCTTC.

The chain uses TRBV25-1 and TRBJ1-5; 7 bases fit TRBD1. V trimming: 3 bases; J trimming: 6 bases; junction bases outside the gene matches: 5. The CDR3 loop spans 14 amino acids. Germline V gives CDR1 MGHDK, CDR2 SYGVNS. CDR3 nucleotides: TGTGCCAGCAGTGAGACAGGGTACGGTCAGCCCCAGCATTTT. It translates to CASSETGYGQPQHF.

The chain combines TRBV6-5 with TRBJ2-1, with D perhaps TRBD2 (6 bases). Germline loops: CDR1 MNHEY, CDR2 SVGAGI. Deletions cut 7 bases from V and 2 bases from J, with 12 bases between. The CDR3 contains 14 residues. DNA for the CDR3: TGTGCCAGCACCGCCCGGGGGACCTACAATGAGCAGTTCTTC. This translates into CASTARGTYNEQFF.

The rearrangement links TRBV5-4 to TRBJ2-7; TRBD2 is a possible D gene (5 bases). This CDR3 comprises 13 residues. Germline V gene sequence: CDR1 SGHNT, CDR2 YYREEE (reference sequence). V lost 4 bases and J lost 3, with 11 bases in between. The CDR3 nucleotides read TGTGCCAGCAGCCCCGCCGGGGTCTACGAGCAGTACTTC. Amino acids: CASSPAGVYEQYF.

The genes are TRBV9 and TRBJ2-3, with unresolved D. Trimming left V 6 bases short and J 2 bases short, with 13 bases between. The CDR3 consists of 14 residues. Per the germline V gene, CDR1 is SGDLS and CDR2 is YYNGEE. The DNA of the CDR3 is TGTGCCAGCACCGAATCCCACTCCACAGATACGCAGTATTTT. The encoded protein is CASTESHSTDTQYF. The full variable domain, in which reference TRBV9 and TRBJ2-3 provide the parts outside the CDR3, is DSGVTQTPKHLITATGQRVTLRCSPRSGDLSVYWYQQSLDQGLQFLIQYYNGEERAKGNILERFSAQQFPDLHSELNLSSLELGDSALYFCASTESHSTDTQYFGPGTRLTVL.

The rearrangement links TRBV6-2 or TRBV6-3 to TRBJ2-3, with TRBD2 matching 11 bases. CDR1 MNHEY and CDR2 SVGEGT come from the germline V gene. The ends lost 2 bases at V and 0 bases at J; junction bases unmatched: 7. This CDR3 contains 18 residues. The CDR3 DNA sequence: TGTGCCAGCAGTTACCTTAGCGGGAGGGCCTCAAGCACAGATACGCAGTATTTT. It is translated as CASSYLSGRASSTDTQYF.

The J gene is TRBJ2-3, the V gene TRBV7-3, with a weak D call TRBD2 (6 bases). CDR3 length: 15 residues. V dropped 2 bases and J dropped 2 bases, with 11 bases sitting between them. From germline, CDR1 is SGHTA and CDR2 FQGTGA. CDR3 loop: CASSLWGLTTDTQYF. The CDR3 DNA reads as TGTGCCAGCAGCTTATGGGGACTCACCACAGATACGCAGTATTTT.

The chain carries TRBV28 and TRBJ1-4, with no clear D. The germline gives CDR1 MDHEN, CDR2 SYDVKM. The V end was cut by 6 bases, the J end by 7 bases, with 21 bases between. The CDR3 is 16 residues long. CDR3 sequence (DNA): TGTGCCAGCAGCCTAGAGGTTGCCGAATCAAGTGAAAAACTGTTTTTT. This encodes CASSLEVAESSEKLFF.

The V gene is TRBV23-1, the J gene TRBJ2-1; D uncertain. TRBV23-1 is filed as an ORF, its function uncertain. The CDR3 length is 16 residues. Trimming pared 5 bases from V and 4 bases from J, leaving 18 bases between. In DNA form, the CDR3 reads TGCGCCAGCAGTGGCTGGTGGGCACCTGTTTACAATGAGCAGTTCTTC. The encoded protein is CASSGWWAPVYNEQFF.

This clone turned up a few times. This sequence joins TRBV28 and TRBJ1-3; D possibly corresponds to TRBD1 (6 bases). The CDR3 runs 17 residues. The germline V and J ends were trimmed by 5 bases and 4 bases, with 21 bases remaining between them. CDR1 and CDR2 from the germline V gene are MDHEN and SYDVKM. The CDR3 DNA sequence: TGTGCCAGCAGTAAACCCCTTACAGGGAGAAGAGGAAACACCATATATTTT. Its protein product is CASSKPLTGRRGNTIYF.

As to this clone: The sample has other DNA sequences that encode this CDR3 too. The CDR3 is CASSSYQPQHF. The CDR3 DNA is TGTGCCAGCAGTTCCTATCAGCCCCAGCATTTT. V usage is TRBV28 and J usage is TRBJ1-5; D gene unclear. Germline V gene lookup returns CDR1 MDHEN and CDR2 SYDVKM. This CDR3 has 11 residues. V was cut by 4 bases and J by 5 bases, with 3 bases left in between.